What follows are 20 T cell receptor beta chains derived from one specimen sequenced in a study of blood T cell repertoires in COVID-19. Clones were sequenced by immunoSEQ multiplex PCR, and TCRdb holds only the in-frame ones, with some missing. The sample yields approximately 13,000 clones, roughly 82% seen once. The sample consisted of peripheral blood. These receptors originate from a woman aged 50 to 60 with active or convalescent COVID-19.

The gene calls are TRBV6-5 and TRBJ1-2, with D perhaps TRBD1 (6 bases). V lost 0 bases to trimming and J lost 4 bases, with 12 bases between them. Germline CDR1 is MNHEY and CDR2 is SVGAGI. CDR3 length: 15 amino acids. The CDR3: CASSYSQGLFYGYTF. CDR3 sequence (DNA): TGTGCCAGCAGTTACTCTCAGGGGTTGTTCTATGGCTACACCTTC.

The chain carries TRBV19 and TRBJ2-2; D might be TRBD2 (7 bases). Germline V CDR1 and CDR2: LNHDA, SQIVND (reference sequence). Trimming took off 9 bases at V and 0 bases at J, with 17 bases between the two ends. The CDR3 is made up of 16 amino acids. CDR3 protein: CASRLRGGANTGELFF. The CDR3 DNA sequence: TGTGCCAGCCGACTTAGGGGGGGCGCGAACACCGGGGAGCTGTTTTTT.

V usage is TRBV3-1 (or the pseudogene TRBV3-2) and J usage is TRBJ1-5; 7 bases align to TRBD1. The V gene end was trimmed by 4 bases and the J gene end by 3 bases; junction bases not matched to a gene: 3. Germline values: CDR1 LGHDT, CDR2 YNNKEL (reference sequence). The CDR3 totals 14 residues. DNA of the CDR3: TGTGCCAGCAGCCCAGGGGGGACCAATCAGCCCCAGCATTTT. Its translation: CASSPGGTNQPQHF.

V and J are TRBV2 and TRBJ1-2; 8 positions match TRBD1. CDR3 length: 15 residues. With V trimmed by 6 bases and J by 1 base, 7 bases remained unmatched. Germline V gene data show CDR1 as SNHLY and CDR2 as FYNNEI. The CDR3 coding sequence is TGTGCCAGCAGCAGCACACAGGGGGGTAACTATGGCTACACCTTC. Its protein product is CASSSTQGGNYGYTF.

This chain connects TRBV5-1 to TRBJ2-5; 8 nucleotides agree with TRBD1. The CDR3 consists of 15 residues. V dropped 1 base and J dropped 4; count of bases not matched to a gene: 6. Germline assignment: CDR1 SGHRS and CDR2 YFSETQ. This chain's CDR3 is CASSLQGALVETQYF. DNA of the CDR3: TGCGCCAGCAGCTTGCAGGGGGCTCTGGTAGAGACCCAGTACTTC.

This chain joins TRBV9 and TRBJ1-6; 7 bases fit TRBD1. Germline CDR1 is SGDLS and CDR2 is YYNGEE. This CDR3 spans 17 amino acids. After removal of 3 bases from V and 0 bases from J, the junction contained 6 bases not matched to a gene. The CDR3 loop reads CASSAGTESSYNSPLHF. CDR3 nucleotides: TGTGCCAGCAGCGCCGGGACAGAGAGCTCCTATAATTCACCCCTCCACTTT.

The V and J genes are TRBV2 and TRBJ2-3; no firm D call. V lost 7 bases and J lost 0, with 11 bases in between. The CDR3 has 14 amino acids. Germline V gives CDR1 SNHLY, CDR2 FYNNEI. Here the CDR3 DNA reads TGTGCCAGCATTGCAACAGAAAGCACAGATACGCAGTATTTT. This encodes CASIATESTDTQYF. Using reference TRBV2 and TRBJ2-3 for the parts outside the CDR3, the full variable domain is EPEVTQTPSHQVTQMGQEVILRCVPISNHLYFYWYRQILGQKVEFLVSFYNNEISEKSEIFDDQFSVERPDGSNFTLKIRSTKLEDSAMYFCASIATESTDTQYFGPGTRLTVL.

The rearrangement links TRBV27 to TRBJ2-7, with 10 bases that match TRBD2. Germline CDR1 is MNHEY and CDR2 is SMNVEV (reference sequence). CDR3 length: 16 residues. With 5 bases clipped from V and 4 bases from J, the junction kept 11 bases outside the gene matches. In nucleotides, the CDR3 is TGTGCCAGCAGTCCCGGTCGGACTAGCGGACTGTACGAGCAGTACTTC. Residues: CASSPGRTSGLYEQYF.

V and J are TRBV5-5 and TRBJ2-7; a possible D gene is TRBD2 (6 bases). Germline values: CDR1 SGHKS, CDR2 YYEKEE (reference sequence). The CDR3 runs 14 residues. V was shortened by 1 base and J by 6 bases, with 14 bases between the two germline ends. The CDR3 coding sequence is TGTGCCAGCAGCTTGCGGGAACCCGGGGGCGAGCAGTACTTC. Translated: CASSLREPGGEQYF.

The chain is built from TRBV7-8 and TRBJ1-2; TRBD1 might be the D (6 bases). Germline V gives CDR1 SGHVS, CDR2 FQNEAQ. V was pared by 4 bases and J by 3 bases, with 18 bases between. CDR3 length equals 16 residues. In DNA, the CDR3 is TGTGCCAGCAGCTCCCACAGGGTCCCCCTGGACTATGGCTACACCTTC. This codes for CASSSHRVPLDYGYTF.

The chain couples TRBV29-1 to TRBJ2-7; TRBD1 aligns across 10 bases. The CDR3 is 12 residues long. J lost 7 bases, V lost 4 bases, and 4 bases had no gene match. Germline CDR1 is SQVTM and CDR2 is ANQGSEA. Here the CDR3 reads CSVGQGASEQYF. For the CDR3, the DNA is TGCAGCGTTGGACAGGGGGCGAGTGAGCAGTACTTC.

About this clone: One end of the junction fails to match germline, which may point to a read error. The chain joins TRBV11-2 to TRBJ2-7; D is perhaps TRBD2 (6 bases). This CDR3 spans 15 amino acids. Per germline, CDR1 SGHAT and CDR2 FQNNGV. DNA of the CDR3: TGTGCCAGCAACTTAGGGCCGGGAGAGCGGGCCGAGCAGTACTTC. Translating it yields CASNLGPGERAEQYF.

J is TRBJ2-2 and V is TRBV28; TRBD2 agrees at 10 bases. The CDR3 is 15 residues long. The ends lost 7 bases at V and 4 bases at J; junction bases unmatched: 6. Germline assignment: CDR1 MDHEN and CDR2 SYDVKM. CDR3 in amino acids: CASTPSGRGTGELFF. For the CDR3, the DNA is TGTGCCAGCACCCCTAGCGGGAGAGGCACCGGGGAGCTGTTTTTT.

The chain combines TRBV19 with TRBJ2-7, with D perhaps matching TRBD1 (6 bases). Deletions cut 4 bases from V and 3 bases from J, with 19 bases between. Germline-derived CDR1 and CDR2 are LNHDA and SQIVND (reference sequence). There are 16 residues in the CDR3. CDR3 sequence (DNA): TGTGCCAGTAGTACCGATCACCAGGGGTTTGGCTACGAGCAGTACTTC. It translates to CASSTDHQGFGYEQYF.

The chain joins TRBV9 to TRBJ2-1, with 7 bases matching TRBD1. This CDR3 comprises 15 residues. Germline CDR1 SGDLS, CDR2 YYNGEE. The trim removed 4 bases at V and 0 bases at J, leaving 4 bases unmatched. CDR3 nucleotide sequence: TGTGCCAGCAGCAGAACAGGGGTCTCCTACAATGAGCAGTTCTTC. Translated: CASSRTGVSYNEQFF.

This clone was observed a few times. The chain has TRBV9 and TRBJ2-5; 9 positions agree with TRBD1. V shed 2 bases, J shed 5 bases, and the junction held 7 bases outside the gene matches. This CDR3 region has 15 residues. Germline V gene sequence: CDR1 SGDLS, CDR2 YYNGEE. The DNA of the CDR3 is TGTGCCAGCAGCGTCGCCGGGACAGGGAAGGAGACCCAGTACTTC. Its translation: CASSVAGTGKETQYF.

This clone has just one count. The gene calls are TRBV5-1 and TRBJ2-1; 9 bases are a match to TRBD1. The CDR3 has 16 residues. Germline V gives CDR1 SGHRS, CDR2 YFSETQ. Trimming removed 4 bases from V and 0 bases from J; junction bases left unmatched: 5. The CDR3 DNA sequence: TGCGCCAGCAGCCTAGGACAGGGGAGCTCCTACAATGAGCAGTTCTTC. It encodes CASSLGQGSSYNEQFF.

This clone turned up a few times. This rearrangement joins TRBV29-1 to TRBJ1-1; 7 positions match TRBD1. The CDR3 has 14 residues. The germline CDR1 and CDR2 sequences are SQVTM and ANQGSEA. Unmatched junction bases numbered 9, after V lost 7 bases and J lost 1 base. CDR3 in DNA: TGCAGCGGCTCACAGGGGACCCAGAACACTGAAGCTTTCTTT. Translating it yields CSGSQGTQNTEAFF.

The rearrangement links TRBV4-2 to TRBJ2-6; TRBD1 aligns across 8 bases. Germline CDR1 reads LGHNA; CDR2 reads YNFKEQ. The V and J ends lost 4 bases and 0 bases, in that order; junction bases with no gene match: 11. The CDR3 totals 19 residues. The CDR3 nucleotides read TGTGCCAGCAGCCTCACAGCGACAGGGGCCTACTCTGGGGCCAACGTCCTGACTTTC. This codes for CASSLTATGAYSGANVLTF.

This clone came up once. The chain employs TRBV5-8 and TRBJ2-3; D unclear. V gave up 2 bases and J gave up 6 bases, with 7 bases separating them. The CDR3 length is 12 residues. Germline V lookup: CDR1 SGHTS, CDR2 YDEGEE. The CDR3 DNA sequence: TGTGCCAGCAGCTTTTTGAGGGATACGCAGTATTTT. This gives the protein CASSFLRDTQYF.